This T cell receptor (beta chain) came from a study of cytomegalovirus exposure and HLA in healthy donors. TCRdb keeps only in-frame clones here, not all; method: immunoSEQ multiplex PCR. The sample has more than 110,000 clones, less than 90% seen once. Concerning this clone itself: The antigen is unknown.

General observations from the study: The authors confirmed in vitro that a few CMV-associated chains were specific for CMV antigens.

Material: PBMCs. The source is a man between 18 and 35 years old in good health and CMV-seronegative.

CDR3 amino acids: CATAGGPGETQYF. In DNA form, the CDR3 reads TGTGCCACCGCGGGGGGGCCCGGAGAGACCCAGTACTTC. The chain carries TRBV2 and TRBJ2-5; 9 nucleotides align to TRBD2. Germline CDR1 and CDR2: SNHLY and FYNNEI. The CDR3 consists of 13 residues. Trimming took 10 bases from V and 4 from J; bases not matched to a gene: 7. The complete variable domain, with remaining parts taken from reference TRBV2 and TRBJ2-5, reads EPEVTQTPSHQVTQMGQEVILRCVPISNHLYFYWYRQILGQKVEFLVSFYNNEISEKSEIFDDQFSVERPDGSNFTLKIRSTKLEDSAMYFCATAGGPGETQYFGPGTRLLVL.